Below, one T cell receptor (beta chain) is given with its context. CDR3 size: 12 residues. CDR1 and CDR2 (germline): SGHDT, YYEEEE. V lost 2 bases and J 9 bases, leaving 9 bases between the germline ends. The data are from a study of blood T cell repertoires in COVID-19. Study summary: Samples of COVID-19 (acute and convalescent) were obtained from the United States, Italy and Spain.

Recovery among Cohort 3 donors was established by two negative PCRs, clearance, or symptom resolution. Only in-frame clones appear in the TCRdb table, and some are missing; sequencing was by immunoSEQ multiplex PCR. Here the sample spans over 150,000 clones, around 85% being singletons. This chain uses TRBV5-6 with TRBJ2-1; no clear D gene. The sequenced sample consisted of PBMCs or T cells enriched from blood (not recorded which). The TCR originated in a man aged 35-49 years who had recovered from COVID-19. The CDR3 loop is CASSLYGPEQFF. CDR3 nucleotide sequence: TGTGCCAGCAGCTTATACGGTCCTGAGCAGTTCTTC.